Each of the 3 T cell receptor beta chains below was sequenced from the same sample in a study of shared clonotypes between healthy human individuals. TCRdb's copy holds only in-frame clones and misses some; the assay was immunoSEQ multiplex PCR. The sample has around 1.1 million clones, approximately 80% seen once; the top ten hold almost 0.9%. The sequenced material came from memory CD4+ T cells from PBMCs. Subset described: CD45RA-negative fraction. Source of these receptors: a man younger than 30 in good health. Some clones in this sample may be carry-over from other donors' samples.

The chain joins TRBV18 to TRBJ2-5; D unresolved. The CDR3 runs 15 residues. CDR1 is KGHSH, CDR2 LQKENI, per germline. The V end was cut by 3 bases, the J end by 0 bases, with 11 bases between. This CDR3 reads CASSPPSSYQETQYF. The CDR3 DNA sequence: TGTGCCAGCTCACCCCCAAGTTCCTACCAAGAGACCCAGTACTTC.

The J gene is TRBJ2-1, the V gene TRBV5-4, with D unclear. Germline CDR1 and CDR2: SGHNT and YYREEE (reference sequence). The CDR3 consists of 13 residues. V gave up 4 bases and J gave up 7 bases, with 12 bases separating them. CDR3 nucleotide sequence: TGTGCCAGCAGCCCCCCGGAGATAAATGAGCAGTTCTTC. It codes for CASSPPEINEQFF.

The chain uses TRBV7-2 and TRBJ2-4; D unresolved. The CDR3 has 16 residues. The ends were cut back, 1 base at V and 5 bases at J, with 15 bases in the middle. Looked up from germline, CDR1 is SGHTA and CDR2 is FQGNSA. In DNA, the CDR3 is TGTGCCAGCAGCTTAGGGTCTGGGGTTGGCGAAAACATTCAGTACTTC. Protein product: CASSLGSGVGENIQYF.